This T cell receptor (beta chain) is from a study of PD-1 blockade in classical Hodgkin lymphoma. Whole-study context: Patients were dosed intravenously with nivolumab at 3 mg/kg every 2 weeks.

Details on this clone: Its antigen is undetermined.

Study-wide results and limits: Patients who responded completely had about the same baseline diversity as newly diagnosed patients.

Germline V gives CDR1 SEHNR, CDR2 FQNEAQ (reference sequence). This CDR3 has 15 amino acids. Trimming stripped 3 bases from V and 10 bases from J, with 21 bases between. As to time point: cycle 4 day 1 (C4D1), after more than five weeks of nivolumab. Every patient was affected by relapse after autologous stem cell transplantation, while exposure to brentuximab vedotin was not uniform. Clones were read by immunoSEQ multiplex PCR, and TCRdb kept only the in-frame ones, dropping some. Among over 9,500 clones listed, roughly four fifths were seen once. The source is a human donor with classical Hodgkin lymphoma. The J gene is TRBJ2-5, the V gene TRBV7-9; perhaps TRBD1 as D (5 bases). Sequences were derived from peripheral blood mononuclear cells (PBMCs), sampled before the fourth cycle of nivolumab. The CDR3 here is CASSFFVGRVLDQYF. The CDR3 bases are TGTGCCAGCAGCTTCTTTGTGGGCAGGGTCTTGGACCAGTACTTC.